A selection of T cell receptor beta chains follows, all from one sample in a study of siplizumab effects on memory and regulatory T cells. Data came from immunoSEQ multiplex PCR; TCRdb stores just in-frame clones and leaves some out. Of some 100,000 clones listed, over 85% are singletons. Specimen: CD8+ T cells sorted from blood. These receptors were obtained from a human donor in good health. CDR3s include the opening cysteine and the closing phenylalanine or tryptophan. The order of the fields is V gene, D gene, J gene, clone size, CDR3 DNA, CDR3 protein. A D gene is named only where the DNA matches it firmly. Size tells how often a clone was seen (once, few, many) or the class of an expanded clone, and some rows leave it out.

TRBV19,-,TRBJ2-1,-,TGTGCCAGTAGTATAGGAGGCAGCACCTACAATGAGCAGTTCTTC,CASSIGGSTYNEQFF
TRBV9,-,TRBJ1-4,-,TGTGCCAGCAGCCCCGACCGACAGATTAATGAAAAACTGTTTTTT,CASSPDRQINEKLFF
TRBV7-6,-,TRBJ1-1,-,TGTGCCAGCAGCTTAGAGATGAACACTGAAGCTTTCTTT,CASSLEMNTEAFF
TRBV27,-,TRBJ2-7,-,TGTGCCAGCAGTTTATCGTCCTTATCGAGTGGCGAGCAGTACTTC,CASSLSSLSSGEQYF
TRBV29-1,-,TRBJ2-5,-,TGCAGCGCCGAGGGGGGTTCACAAGAGACCCAGTACTTC,CSAEGGSQETQYF
TRBV30,TRBD2,TRBJ2-7,-,TGTGCCTGGAGTCCTAGCGGCTATTACGAGCAGTACTTC,CAWSPSGYYEQYF
TRBV15,-,TRBJ2-5,-,TGTGCCACCAGCAGAGATTCGTTCCGTCGGACAGTTGGAGAGACCCAGTACTTC,CATSRDSFRRTVGETQYF
TRBV11-2,-,TRBJ2-6,-,TGTGCCAGCAGCCGTACAGTTGGGTCTCCGGGGGCCAACGTCCTGACTTTC,CASSRTVGSPGANVLTF
TRBV27,-,TRBJ2-7,-,TGTGCCAGCAGTTTCAAAGACGGGGTCTACGAGCAGTACTTC,CASSFKDGVYEQYF
TRBV19,-,TRBJ1-2,-,TGTGCCAGTAGTATGGGTCAACCGTCTATGGGCTACACCTTC,CASSMGQPSMGYTF
TRBV7-9,-,TRBJ2-2,-,TGTGCCAGCAGCCCATCGGACCCGAACACCGGGGAGCTGTTTTTT,CASSPSDPNTGELFF
TRBV29-1,TRBD1,TRBJ1-3,-,TGCAGCGTTCTCGGACAGGAGGGAGGGAACACCATATATTTT,CSVLGQEGGNTIYF
TRBV7-3,-,TRBJ2-7,-,TGTGCCAGCAGCTGGATTGGCAAGCAGTACTTC,CASSWIGKQYF
TRBV13,-,TRBJ1-2,-,TGTGCCAGCAGCACCAGAGATTCCAACTATGGCTACACCTTC,CASSTRDSNYGYTF
TRBV5-5,-,TRBJ1-2,-,TGTGCCAGCAGCTTTCTGGATCCAGGCTACACCTTC,CASSFLDPGYTF
TRBV27,-,TRBJ1-1,-,TGTGCCAGCAGTTCCCAGGGCCCTTTAAACACTGAAGCTTTCTTT,CASSSQGPLNTEAFF
TRBV7-8,-,TRBJ1-3,-,TGTGCCAGCAGCTTAGGAGGGGTAGGAGGAAACACCATATATTTT,CASSLGGVGGNTIYF
TRBV6-5,TRBD2,TRBJ2-1,once,TGTGCCAGCAGTTACCAAGGCGGGAGGTTGGATGAGCAGTTCTTC,CASSYQGGRLDEQFF
TRBV27,TRBD2,TRBJ2-1,-,TGTGCCAGCACTCAGGGACTAGCTCCATCTAGGGACTACAATGAGCAGTTCTTC,CASTQGLAPSRDYNEQFF
TRBV15,-,TRBJ2-3,-,TGTGCCACCAGCAGCACTTTGCTAGGGACAGATACGCAGTATTTT,CATSSTLLGTDTQYF
TRBV4-1,TRBD1,TRBJ1-5,-,TGCGCCAGCAGCCAAGAGGACAGGGTGGATCAGCCCCAGCATTTT,CASSQEDRVDQPQHF
TRBV9,-,TRBJ2-2,-,TGTGCCAGCAGCGTAGCGGACGGGGAGCTGTTTTTT,CASSVADGELFF
TRBV9,-,TRBJ1-2,-,TGTGCCAGCAGCGTAGAGGCAGGCCGAGGGGGCTACACCTTC,CASSVEAGRGGYTF
TRBV4-1,-,TRBJ1-2,-,TGCGCCAGCAGCCAAGATGTTCAGGGTAACTATGGCTACACCTTC,CASSQDVQGNYGYTF
TRBV2,-,TRBJ2-7,once,TGTGCCAGCACTTCCTCCTCCTACGAGCAGTACTTC,CASTSSSYEQYF
TRBV28,-,TRBJ1-5,-,TGTGCCAGCATCGGGAGTCCCGGTGGCAATCAGCCCCAGCATTTT,CASIGSPGGNQPQHF
TRBV25-1,TRBD1,TRBJ2-5,-,TGTGCCAGCAGTACCGGGACAGGGGTGGAGACCCAGTACTTC,CASSTGTGVETQYF
TRBV7-9,-,TRBJ2-2,-,TGTGCCAGCCGCACGGGGGACACCGGGGAGCTGTTTTTT,CASRTGDTGELFF
TRBV15,-,TRBJ2-3,-,TGTGCCACCAGCAGAGCAACCGGGCAGATTTCCCTTTTT,CATSRATGQISLF
TRBV10-3,-,TRBJ2-5,once,TGTGCCATCAGTGAGATCGGGGCTCGCCAAGAGACCCAGTACTTC,CAISEIGARQETQYF
TRBV29-1,-,TRBJ2-7,-,TGCAGCGTTATCCCCAGGGGTCGATCCTACGAGCAGTACTTC,CSVIPRGRSYEQYF
TRBV10-1,-,TRBJ2-1,once,TGCGCCAGCAACCAGCGGGCCTACAATGAGCAGTTCTTC,CASNQRAYNEQFF